A single sample gave rise to the 28 T cell receptor beta chains below, sequenced in a study of cytomegalovirus exposure and HLA in healthy donors. A multiplex PCR was run with 60 Vbeta primers and 13 Jbeta primers. The repertoire was sequenced with immunoSEQ multiplex PCR; TCRdb's copy has only in-frame clones and lacks some. The table shows roughly 200,000 clones, with approximately 84% occurring only once. Sample: PBMCs. The receptors stem from a female donor in good health and CMV-seronegative.

The chain carries TRBV11-2 and TRBJ2-7; tentatively, D is TRBD1 (5 bases). The germline V gene has CDR1 SGHAT and CDR2 FQNNGV. This CDR3 has 13 residues. V was clipped by 4 bases and J by 4 bases, with 11 bases between them. This CDR3 is CASSSAAGYEQYF. The CDR3 DNA follows: TGTGCCAGCAGCTCCGCCGCAGGGTACGAGCAGTACTTC.

About this clone: Germline is not matched at one junction end, which may reflect a read error. The CDR3, as DNA: TGTTCCAGCAGCCCTTACACACCGTACCAAGAGACCCAGTACTTC. Translating it yields CSSSPYTPYQETQYF. The chain carries TRBV7-9 and TRBJ2-5; D call uncertain. Germline CDR1 and CDR2: SEHNR and FQNEAQ (reference sequence). The CDR3 runs 15 residues.

The chain joins TRBV4-1 to TRBJ1-4, with 7 bases fitting TRBD1. CDR1 is MGHRA, CDR2 YSYEKL, per germline. After removal of 1 base from V and 7 bases from J, the junction contained 9 bases not matched to a gene. The CDR3 is made up of 16 amino acids. In nucleotides, the CDR3 is TGCGCCAGCAGCCAAGTCCCGAAGGGGGCACGTGAAAAACTGTTTTTT. Translation gives CASSQVPKGAREKLFF.

The chain is built from TRBV27 and TRBJ2-2; 12 bases agree with TRBD2. Looked up from germline, CDR1 is MNHEY and CDR2 is SMNVEV (reference sequence). The CDR3 totals 17 residues. V lost 3 bases, J lost 6 bases, and 8 bases stayed unmatched. The CDR3: CASSFWTSGAWAGELFF. CDR3 sequence (DNA): TGTGCCAGCAGTTTCTGGACTAGCGGGGCTTGGGCCGGGGAGCTGTTTTTT.

This clone was found a few times. The CDR3 DNA reads as TGCGCCAGCAGCTTGACAGGGAAAAGCTCTGGGGCCAACGTCCTGACTTTC. Its protein product is CASSLTGKSSGANVLTF. The rearrangement links TRBV5-1 to TRBJ2-6; D may be TRBD1 (6 bases). The ends were cut back, 1 base at V and 0 bases at J, with 11 bases in the middle. The CDR3 totals 17 residues. Per germline, CDR1 SGHRS and CDR2 YFSETQ.

V is TRBV7-2 and J is TRBJ1-1; D gene ambiguous. The CDR3 loop spans 15 amino acids. V was shortened by 4 bases and J by 7 bases, with 19 bases between the two germline ends. CDR1 SGHTA and CDR2 FQGNSA come from the germline V gene. CDR3 sequence reads: CASSWEATGPLEAFF. CDR3 nucleotides: TGTGCCAGCAGCTGGGAGGCCACCGGGCCGCTTGAAGCTTTCTTT.

This clone was picked up a small number of times. The V gene is TRBV27, the J gene TRBJ2-3; 10 bases match TRBD2. Trimming removed 6 bases from V and 2 bases from J; junction bases left unmatched: 14. The CDR3 runs 18 residues. Germline V lookup: CDR1 MNHEY, CDR2 SMNVEV (reference sequence). The CDR3 spells CASRDTGTSAPITDTQYF. The CDR3 nucleotides read TGTGCCAGCAGAGATACCGGGACTAGCGCGCCCATCACAGATACGCAGTATTTT.

The chain links TRBV28 to TRBJ1-2, with D tentatively TRBD1 (5 bases). The CDR3 covers 13 residues. Per germline, CDR1 MDHEN and CDR2 SYDVKM. The V gene lost 2 bases and the J gene lost 7 bases, with 11 bases spanning the gap. This chain's CDR3 is CASSLVRAGGYTF. The DNA of the CDR3 is TGTGCCAGCAGTTTAGTCAGGGCCGGTGGCTACACCTTC.

The chain employs TRBV9 and TRBJ2-3; D uncertain. CDR3 length: 14 residues. In germline, CDR1 is SGDLS, CDR2 YYNGEE. Trimming pared 3 bases from V and 2 bases from J, leaving 10 bases between. The CDR3 coding sequence is TGTGCCAGCAGCGCTCGTCCTTCCACAGATACGCAGTATTTT. This encodes CASSARPSTDTQYF.

The V and J genes are TRBV11-3 and TRBJ2-7; TRBD1 might be the D (6 bases). The CDR3 contains 14 residues. V lost 8 bases, J lost 0 bases, and 14 bases lay in between. Germline CDR1 reads SGHNT; CDR2 reads YENEEA. CDR3 in amino acids: CASGRTDSSYEQYF. Here the CDR3 DNA reads TGTGCCAGCGGCCGAACGGACAGCTCCTACGAGCAGTACTTC.

CDR3 nucleotide sequence: TGTGCCAGCAGTGCACAGACCTATAGCAATCAGCCCCAGCATTTT. This codes for CASSAQTYSNQPQHF. The chain employs TRBV6-1 and TRBJ1-5; D is ambiguous. Germline V CDR1 and CDR2: MNHNS, SASEGT. Trimming left V 4 bases short and J 0 bases short, with 10 bases between. CDR3 length: 15 residues.

The chain is built from TRBV9 and TRBJ1-1; D not certain. Between the trimmed V and J ends, which lost 6 bases and 1 base, there was a span of 13 bases. The CDR3 covers 14 residues. CDR1 and CDR2 (germline): SGDLS, YYNGEE. DNA of the CDR3: TGTGCCAGCAACCTTAAGGCGGAGAACACTGAAGCTTTCTTT. It translates to CASNLKAENTEAFF.

V and J are TRBV7-9 and TRBJ1-1; weak D call: TRBD1 (5 bases). V gave up 3 bases and J gave up 3 bases, with 11 bases separating them. Germline V lookup: CDR1 SEHNR, CDR2 FQNEAQ (reference sequence). This CDR3 comprises 14 residues. For the CDR3, the DNA is TGTGCCAGCAGCTTTGTAGGGGATGACACTGAAGCTTTCTTT. This codes for CASSFVGDDTEAFF.

The chain recombines TRBV6-1 with TRBJ1-3; D not resolved. The CDR3 has 13 residues. Germline V gene lookup returns CDR1 MNHNS and CDR2 SASEGT. The V end lost 6 bases, the J end lost 0 bases, and 6 bases lay between the germline ends. CDR3: CASRTSSGNTIYF. In nucleotides, the CDR3 is TGTGCCAGCAGAACAAGCTCTGGAAACACCATATATTTT.

The genes are TRBV7-2 and TRBJ1-2, with a possible D match to TRBD1 (6 bases). With 5 bases removed from V and 7 bases from J, the gap between germline ends came to 17 bases. This CDR3 region has 14 residues. Looked up from germline, CDR1 is SGHTA and CDR2 is FQGNSA. In DNA, the CDR3 is TGTGCCAGCAGCCTACCCCTCGGGGGGCGTGGCTACACCTTC. It translates to CASSLPLGGRGYTF.

J is TRBJ1-1 and V is TRBV5-1, with D tentatively TRBD1 (6 bases). With 3 bases removed from V and 1 base from J, the gap between germline ends came to 7 bases. This CDR3 is 13 amino acids long. Germline lookup yields CDR1 SGHRS and CDR2 YFSETQ. CDR3 bases: TGCGCCAGCAGCTCACAGGGGAACACTGAAGCTTTCTTT. This gives the protein CASSSQGNTEAFF.

The gene calls are TRBV13 and TRBJ2-3; D not resolved. CDR1 PRHDT and CDR2 FYEKMQ come from the germline V gene (reference sequence). This CDR3 comprises 14 residues. Trimming took 1 base from V and 4 from J, leaving 9 bases between them. CDR3 nucleotide sequence: TGTGCCAGCAGCTTAGACACTATGTCAGATACGCAGTATTTT. This translates into CASSLDTMSDTQYF. The whole variable domain, filled in from reference TRBV13 and TRBJ2-3, reads AAGVIQSPRHLIKEKRETATLKCYPIPRHDTVYWYQQGPGQDPQFLISFYEKMQSDKGSIPDRFSAQQFSDYHSELNMSSLELGDSALYFCASSLDTMSDTQYFGPGTRLTVL.

The chain employs TRBV5-1 and TRBJ2-3; the match to TRBD2 covers 7 bases. Germline-derived CDR1 and CDR2 are SGHRS and YFSETQ. The CDR3 sequence is 16 residues long. V gave up 0 bases and J gave up 7 bases; unmatched junction bases: 11. CDR3 sequence reads: CASSLVVAGESYTQYF. The DNA for the CDR3 is TGCGCCAGCAGCTTGGTGGTTGCGGGAGAATCTTATACGCAGTATTTT.

The gene calls are TRBV7-9 and TRBJ2-3, with 10 bases aligning to TRBD1. Germline V gives CDR1 SEHNR, CDR2 FQNEAQ (reference sequence). V lost 5 bases, J lost 4 bases, and 6 bases stayed unmatched. This CDR3 contains 15 residues. The CDR3, as DNA: TGTGCCAGCAGCCCCGGGACAGGGGTTCCAGATACGCAGTATTTT. This encodes CASSPGTGVPDTQYF.

The rearrangement uses TRBV4-2 and TRBJ1-2; D not certain. This CDR3 comprises 15 residues. Germline CDR1 is LGHNA and CDR2 is YNFKEQ. V shed 0 bases and J shed 4 bases, with 12 bases lying between them. This CDR3 reads CASSQERADVYGYTF. CDR3 in DNA: TGTGCCAGCAGCCAAGAGCGGGCGGATGTCTATGGCTACACCTTC.

V gene TRBV7-6 combines with J gene TRBJ2-5, with D perhaps matching TRBD2 (5 bases). CDR1 SGHVS and CDR2 FNYEAQ come from the germline V gene. With 0 bases removed from V and 4 bases from J, the gap between germline ends came to 9 bases. The length of the CDR3 is 14 residues. CDR3 protein: CASSLAHGRETQYF. The CDR3 region has the DNA TGTGCCAGCAGCTTAGCGCATGGGAGAGAGACCCAGTACTTC.

The CDR3 DNA reads TGTGCCAGCAGTCAGGGAGGGGATGGGGCCAACGTCCTGACTTTC. Translated: CASSQGGDGANVLTF. The V and J genes are TRBV28 and TRBJ2-6; 7 nucleotides match TRBD2. Germline CDR1 and CDR2: MDHEN and SYDVKM. The V gene end was trimmed by 5 bases and the J gene end by 3 bases; junction bases not matched to a gene: 4. The CDR3 covers 15 residues.

This rearrangement joins TRBV11-3 to TRBJ2-5, with D unclear. Trimming removed 5 bases from V and 7 bases from J, with 14 bases in between. Germline CDR1 SGHNT, CDR2 YENEEA. The CDR3 contains 13 residues. CDR3 bases: TGTGCCAGCAGCACACGGATCGGCGGGACCCAGTACTTC. This translates into CASSTRIGGTQYF.

The V and J genes are TRBV30 and TRBJ2-7, with D unclear. V was shortened by 3 bases and J by 4 bases, with 7 bases between the two germline ends. This CDR3 is built from 11 residues. The germline gives CDR1 GTSNPN, CDR2 SVGIG (reference sequence). Written as DNA, the CDR3 is TGTGCCTGGAGCCATAGTTACGAGCAGTACTTC. This encodes CAWSHSYEQYF.

V usage is TRBV5-6 and J usage is TRBJ2-2; 7 nucleotides agree with TRBD1. Germline-derived CDR1 and CDR2 are SGHDT and YYEEEE. The CDR3 length is 16 residues. V was pared by 0 bases and J by 3 bases, with 5 bases of the junction left unmatched. The CDR3 DNA reads as TGTGCCAGCAGCTTGGCACGGCAGGGGGACACCGGGGAGCTGTTTTTT. Protein: CASSLARQGDTGELFF.

The rearrangement joins TRBV28 to TRBJ1-5; a weak D match, TRBD1 (6 bases). CDR1 is MDHEN, CDR2 SYDVKM, per germline. The CDR3 covers 17 residues. Trimming shortened V by 2 bases and J by 10 bases, and 24 bases separated the two germline ends. The CDR3 sequence: CASSLVGSGQGSQPQHF. The CDR3 nucleotides are TGTGCCAGCAGTTTAGTTGGTTCGGGGCAGGGGTCTCAACCCCAGCATTTT.

The V and J genes are TRBV28 and TRBJ1-1; tentative D call: TRBD1 (6 bases). Trimming removed 6 bases from V and 12 bases from J, with 14 bases in between. This CDR3 region has 11 residues. Germline V lookup: CDR1 MDHEN, CDR2 SYDVKM. CDR3 loop: CASRKQGRTFF. In DNA form, the CDR3 reads TGTGCCAGCAGGAAACAGGGACGGACTTTCTTT. The whole variable domain, remainder taken from reference TRBV28 and TRBJ1-1, is DVKVTQSSRYLVKRTGEKVFLECVQDMDHENMFWYRQDPGLGLRLIYFSYDVKMKEKGDIPEGYSVSREKKERFSLILESASTNQTSMYLCASRKQGRTFFGQGTRLTVV.

CDR3 amino acids: CASSELSGGGYEQYF. CDR3 coding DNA: TGTGCCAGTAGTGAGCTCTCAGGGGGCGGGTACGAGCAGTACTTC. V is TRBV19 and J is TRBJ2-7; the match to TRBD1 covers 8 bases. Germline CDR1 LNHDA, CDR2 SQIVND (reference sequence). Unmatched junction bases numbered 10, after V lost 5 bases and J lost 4 bases. The CDR3 sequence is 15 residues long.